This T cell receptor (beta chain) originates from a study of shared clonotypes between healthy human individuals. Concerning this clone: Its specificity is not known.

Repertoires were generated with immunoSEQ multiplex PCR, while TCRdb's copy carries only in-frame clones and drops some. The sample contains hundreds of thousands of clones, 95% to 98% of which appear only once. There are 14 residues in the CDR3. Trimming removed 5 bases from V and 4 bases from J, with 15 bases in between. CDR1 is SGHVS, CDR2 FQNEAQ, per germline. Cells designated naive CD8 were CD45RO-negative and were positively selected for CCR7, with terminally differentiated effector memory CD45RA+ cells excluded. Points from the study as a whole: Clonotypes shared by all four sorted-subset donors had higher generation probabilities than non-shared clonotypes.

The V gene is TRBV7-8, the J gene TRBJ2-7; a weak D match, TRBD2 (6 bases). This TCR derives from a man younger than 40 in good health. Sequences were obtained from naive CD8+ T cells sorted from blood. The DNA of the CDR3 is TGTGCCAGCAGCCCCCCTAGCGCCCCTTACGAGCAGTACTTC. It specifies CASSPPSAPYEQYF.